The 11 T cell receptor beta chains below come from one sample, sequenced in a study of CD8 T cells in ankylosing spondylitis. TCRdb independently ran MiXCR on the 5' RACE reads; one entry per CDR3 protein. The sample carries hundreds of thousands of distinct CDR3 sequences, around a quarter recorded once. Sequenced: blood, either unsorted or a sorted T cell fraction (not recorded which). The receptors stem from a male donor with ankylosing spondylitis or in good health (not recorded which).

V usage is TRBV12-3 or TRBV12-4 and J usage is TRBJ1-5; possibly TRBD1 for D (5 bases). The V end lost 8 bases, the J end lost 4 bases, and 15 bases lay between the germline ends. This CDR3 is 14 amino acids long. CDR3 residues: CASGRQGGNQPQHF. CDR3 DNA sequence: TGTGCCAGCGGACGCCAGGGCGGTAATCAGCCCCAGCATTTT.

Ten or more counts support this clonotype. The chain uses TRBV29-1 and TRBJ1-4; D call uncertain. The CDR3 has 13 amino acids. V was clipped by 1 base and J by 4 bases, with 7 bases between them. Germline V gives CDR1 SQVTM, CDR2 ANQGSEA. The DNA of the CDR3 is TGCAGCGTTGAAGGGGCTGGTAATGAAAAACTGTTTTTT. This sequence encodes CSVEGAGNEKLFF.

This clonotype has only a few counts. V and J are TRBV29-1 and TRBJ1-1; 9 bases are a match to TRBD1. The CDR3 length is 14 residues. V lost 6 bases and J lost 4; bases outside the gene matches: 9. Per germline, CDR1 SQVTM and CDR2 ANQGSEA. The CDR3 DNA follows: TGCAGCGTAGTCGCCGGGACAGGGTCCACTGAAGCTTTCTTT. Protein product: CSVVAGTGSTEAFF.

Ten or more counts support this clonotype. The chain carries TRBV7-2 and TRBJ2-2; a weak D match, TRBD2 (5 bases). V dropped 1 base and J dropped 6 bases, with 15 bases sitting between them. The CDR3 has 16 residues. Germline V gives CDR1 SGHTA, CDR2 FQGNSA. The DNA for the CDR3 is TGTGCCAGCAGCTTAGTTGCGGGCAGTCAGGCCGGGGAGCTGTTTTTT. Residues: CASSLVAGSQAGELFF.

The chain combines TRBV11-2 with TRBJ2-1, with D perhaps TRBD1 (5 bases). The V end lost 4 bases, the J end lost 6 bases, and 13 bases lay between the germline ends. CDR1 is SGHAT, CDR2 FQNNGV, per germline. The CDR3 contains 14 residues. DNA for the CDR3: TGTGCCAGCAGCTCAGGAGACAGCCCCAATGAGCAGTTCTTC. Translating gives CASSSGDSPNEQFF.

The chain couples TRBV7-8 to TRBJ2-4, with no clear D. There are 15 residues in the CDR3. CDR1 is SGHVS, CDR2 FQNEAQ, per germline. The germline V and J ends were trimmed by 2 bases and 1 base, with 9 bases remaining between them. Here the CDR3 reads CASSLRPLAKNIQYF. CDR3 sequence (DNA): TGTGCCAGCAGCTTACGACCTCTGGCCAAAAACATTCAGTACTTC.

The table lists this clonotype with many counts. This chain connects TRBV20-1 to TRBJ2-7; D not certain. Germline loops: CDR1 DFQATT, CDR2 SNEGSKA (reference sequence). The CDR3 spans 12 residues. V was shortened by 4 bases and J by 2 bases, with 9 bases between the two germline ends. In nucleotides, the CDR3 is TGCAGTGCTATGACCCTAACCTACGAGCAGTACTTC. Amino acids: CSAMTLTYEQYF.

This clonotype was seen at least ten times. The chain couples TRBV10-3 to TRBJ2-5; D ambiguous. The germline V gene has CDR1 ENHRY and CDR2 SYGVKD. Trimming left V 0 bases short and J 3 bases short, with 8 bases between. The CDR3 length is 14 residues. The CDR3 reads CAISESVREETQYF. CDR3 coding DNA: TGTGCCATCAGTGAGTCCGTAAGGGAAGAGACCCAGTACTTC.

The sample holds many counts of this clonotype. The rearrangement links TRBV7-2 to TRBJ2-2, with 14 bases lining up with TRBD2. The germline V gene has CDR1 SGHTA and CDR2 FQGNSA. V was pared by 4 bases and J by 8 bases, with 9 bases of the junction left unmatched. CDR3 length: 17 amino acids. The CDR3 region is CASSSWGTSGSPGELFF. The DNA for the CDR3 is TGTGCCAGCAGCTCCTGGGGGACTAGCGGGAGTCCGGGGGAGCTGTTTTTT. Variable domain in full (rest from reference TRBV7-2 and TRBJ2-2): GAGVSQSPSNKVTEKGKDVELRCDPISGHTALYWYRQSLGQGLEFLIYFQGNSAPDKSGLPSDRFSAERTGGSVSTLTIQRTQQEDSAVYLCASSSWGTSGSPGELFFGEGSRLTVL.

This clonotype was detected only a few times. The chain is built from TRBV20-1 and TRBJ2-3; 12 positions match TRBD2. J was trimmed by 4 bases and V by 1 base; bases with no gene match: 12. Germline loops: CDR1 DFQATT, CDR2 SNEGSKA (reference sequence). The CDR3 is 18 residues long. CDR3: CSARGFSELAGGPDTQYF. The CDR3 DNA sequence: TGCAGTGCTAGAGGATTTTCAGAACTAGCGGGAGGACCAGATACGCAGTATTTT.

V usage is TRBV11-2 and J usage is TRBJ2-3; D unclear. Looked up from germline, CDR1 is SGHAT and CDR2 is FQNNGV. V was shortened by 8 bases and J by 1 base, with 7 bases between the two germline ends. CDR3 length: 12 residues. The CDR3: CASALGTDTQYF. CDR3 sequence (DNA): TGTGCCAGCGCCCTTGGCACAGATACGCAGTATTTT.